This T cell receptor (beta chain) was sequenced for a study of blood T cells in healthy people across ages. The study, taken as a whole, reports: The study found more naive CD4+ cells and higher diversity in long-lived than aged donors.

The CDR3 covers 13 residues. Trimming shortened V by 1 base and J by 4 bases, and 7 bases separated the two germline ends. CDR1 and CDR2 from the germline V gene are SGHTA and FQGNSA. This clonotype showed up many times. Its antigen is still unknown. Primed by a sample-barcoded 5' primer and a J-beta primer mix, a second PCR proceeded for 7 to 11 cycles. Per sample, CDR3-containing paired-end reads numbered at least 2.5 million. TCRdb recomputed calls from the 5' RACE reads with MiXCR, one row per CDR3 protein. The table shows around 1,900,000 distinct CDR3 sequences, with approximately 39% occurring only once. At least 5 micrograms of total RNA were extracted per sample.

V gene TRBV7-2 combines with J gene TRBJ1-2; no clear D. Material: blood. This receptor was identified in a human donor in good health. CDR3: CASSLETGYGYTF. The CDR3 DNA reads as TGTGCCAGCAGCTTAGAGACGGGCTATGGCTACACCTTC.